The next 30 T cell receptor beta chains were all read from a single sample in a study of T-cell memory formation after mild COVID-19. TCRdb re-derived calls from the 5' RACE reads in MiXCR, one entry per CDR3 protein. The sample has about 250,000 distinct CDR3 sequences, around 17% seen once. Sequenced sample: PBMCs or a T cell subset sorted from them (not recorded which). The receptors derive from a man aged 18 to 29 who had mild COVID-19 (a few samples of this study predate the infection). Cell type and time point are not known.

The genes are TRBV15 and TRBJ2-2, with 8 bases that match TRBD1. Germline-derived CDR1 and CDR2 are LNHNV and YYDKDF (reference sequence). V trimming: 1 base; J trimming: 3 bases; junction bases outside the gene matches: 7. The CDR3 spans 17 residues. CDR3 nucleotide sequence: TGTGCCACCAGCAGAGGACCGGACAGGGCTTACACCGGGGAGCTGTTTTTT. Protein product: CATSRGPDRAYTGELFF. The entire variable domain, with the rest obtained from reference TRBV15 and TRBJ2-2, is as follows: DAMVIQNPRYQVTQFGKPVTLSCSQTLNHNVMYWYQQKSSQAPKLLFHYYDKDFNNEADTPDNFQSRRPNTSFCFLDIRSPGLGDTAMYLCATSRGPDRAYTGELFFGEGSRLTVL.

The table lists this clonotype with a few counts. The chain has TRBV4-2 and TRBJ2-7; TRBD2 matches at 8 bases. The V and J ends lost 1 base and 0 bases, in that order; junction bases with no gene match: 5. Per the germline V gene, CDR1 is LGHNA and CDR2 is YNFKEQ. CDR3 size: 16 residues. CDR3 loop: CASSQAPGGISYEQYF. For the CDR3, the DNA is TGTGCCAGCAGCCAAGCTCCGGGAGGGATCTCCTACGAGCAGTACTTC.

The V call is TRBV7-2, the J call TRBJ2-3; 10 bases agree with TRBD1. With 6 bases clipped from V and 5 bases from J, the junction kept 2 bases outside the gene matches. CDR3 size: 13 residues. Germline CDR1 SGHTA, CDR2 FQGNSA. The CDR3 loop reads CASRRTGGDTQYF. Written as DNA, the CDR3 is TGTGCCAGCAGACGGACAGGGGGAGATACGCAGTATTTT. Variable domain in full (rest from reference TRBV7-2 and TRBJ2-3): GAGVSQSPSNKVTEKGKDVELRCDPISGHTALYWYRQSLGQGLEFLIYFQGNSAPDKSGLPSDRFSAERTGGSVSTLTIQRTQQEDSAVYLCASRRTGGDTQYFGPGTRLTVL.

This clonotype was seen a handful of times. The V call is TRBV7-9, the J call TRBJ2-3; 9 bases align to TRBD2. This CDR3 comprises 16 residues. Germline loops: CDR1 SEHNR, CDR2 FQNEAQ (reference sequence). J gave up 0 bases and V 5 bases, and 6 bases lay outside the gene matches. The CDR3 spells CASSRGGGPSTDTQYF. DNA for the CDR3: TGTGCCAGCAGCCGCGGGGGGGGGCCTAGCACAGATACGCAGTATTTT.

The chain uses TRBV5-1 and TRBJ1-5, with a possible D match to TRBD1 (5 bases). V was pared by 3 bases and J by 0 bases, with 19 bases between. CDR3 size: 18 residues. Germline CDR1 is SGHRS and CDR2 is YFSETQ. CDR3: CASSSTAPGRRSNQPQHF. The CDR3 DNA reads as TGCGCCAGCAGCTCGACTGCTCCGGGACGTCGTAGCAATCAGCCCCAGCATTTT.

Only one count was recorded for this clonotype. V is TRBV7-2 and J is TRBJ1-2; D is uncertain. Trimming stripped 6 bases from V and 0 bases from J, with 14 bases between. Germline V gives CDR1 SGHTA, CDR2 FQGNSA. The length of the CDR3 is 15 residues. CDR3 amino acids: CASSPDLRANYGYTF. The DNA for the CDR3 is TGTGCCAGCAGTCCCGATCTTCGAGCTAACTATGGCTACACCTTC.

This clonotype was recorded a few times. This chain joins TRBV5-4 and TRBJ2-2, with 8 bases fitting TRBD1. This CDR3 is 15 amino acids long. Trimming at V came to 5 bases and at J to 6 bases, leaving 9 bases not matched to a gene. Germline CDR1 and CDR2: SGHNT and YYREEE (reference sequence). The CDR3 DNA reads as TGTGCCAGCAGGTTCGGACAGGGTGGCGCCGGGGAGCTGTTTTTT. Residues: CASRFGQGGAGELFF.

The chain recombines TRBV7-2 with TRBJ2-1; TRBD2 matches at 8 bases. J was trimmed by 2 bases and V by 1 base; bases with no gene match: 7. Per germline, CDR1 SGHTA and CDR2 FQGNSA. The CDR3 sequence is 17 residues long. CDR3 nucleotide sequence: TGTGCCAGCAGCTTAGTAATCGGGCGGGGGGCCTACAATGAGCAGTTCTTC. Translation gives CASSLVIGRGAYNEQFF. The full variable domain, its missing parts supplied by reference TRBV7-2 and TRBJ2-1, is GAGVSQSPSNKVTEKGKDVELRCDPISGHTALYWYRQSLGQGLEFLIYFQGNSAPDKSGLPSDRFSAERTGGSVSTLTIQRTQQEDSAVYLCASSLVIGRGAYNEQFFGPGTRLTVL.

This clonotype was counted a few times. The chain recombines TRBV5-5 with TRBJ2-7; D call uncertain. The CDR3 runs to 12 residues. The germline V gene encodes CDR1 SGHKS and CDR2 YYEKEE (reference sequence). V lost 2 bases and J lost 6, with 9 bases in between. The CDR3 spells CASSFFPREQYF. CDR3 nucleotide sequence: TGTGCCAGCAGCTTCTTTCCTCGCGAGCAGTACTTC.

The chain is built from TRBV5-1 and TRBJ2-4; no clear D gene. V lost 3 bases and J lost 0, with 13 bases in between. This CDR3 is 16 amino acids long. Germline CDR1 and CDR2: SGHRS and YFSETQ. The CDR3 sequence is CASSSSPNPAKNIQYF. DNA of the CDR3: TGCGCCAGCAGCTCGTCTCCAAACCCAGCCAAAAACATTCAGTACTTC.

The chain combines TRBV7-9 with TRBJ2-3, with TRBD2 matching over 9 bases. CDR1 is SEHNR, CDR2 FQNEAQ, per germline (reference sequence). The CDR3 has 16 residues. V trimming: 5 bases; J trimming: 0 bases; junction bases outside the gene matches: 6. The CDR3 DNA follows: TGTGCCAGCAGCCACCCGGCGGGGGGGAGCACAGATACGCAGTATTTT. Translation: CASSHPAGGSTDTQYF.

The sample holds a few counts of this clonotype. J is TRBJ1-1 and V is TRBV10-3; D might be TRBD1 (5 bases). Germline CDR1 ENHRY, CDR2 SYGVKD. V dropped 6 bases and J dropped 2 bases, with 13 bases sitting between them. The CDR3 consists of 14 residues. The CDR3 loop reads CAIRGPGPNTEAFF. Written as DNA, the CDR3 is TGTGCCATCAGGGGGCCGGGACCAAACACTGAAGCTTTCTTT.

The table lists this clonotype with a few counts. The chain joins TRBV9 to TRBJ1-2; D not certain. V gave up 3 bases and J gave up 10 bases, with 10 bases separating them. The CDR3 has 11 residues. The germline gives CDR1 SGDLS, CDR2 YYNGEE. Written as DNA, the CDR3 is TGTGCCAGCAGCGCGACGGGGTCCTACACCTTC. The encoded protein is CASSATGSYTF.

This clonotype was recorded a few times. V is TRBV5-5 and J is TRBJ2-5; D might be TRBD1 or TRBD2, each matching 5 bases. V dropped 4 bases and J dropped 4 bases, with 17 bases sitting between them. The germline V gene encodes CDR1 SGHKS and CDR2 YYEKEE (reference sequence). The CDR3 covers 15 residues. The CDR3 loop is CASSPGPTGGETQYF. The DNA of the CDR3 is TGTGCCAGCAGCCCAGGACCGACTGGGGGAGAGACCCAGTACTTC.

The J gene is TRBJ1-1, the V gene TRBV5-1; TRBD1 agrees at 7 bases. Germline CDR1 SGHRS, CDR2 YFSETQ. This CDR3 is built from 14 residues. V gave up 4 bases and J gave up 6 bases; unmatched junction bases: 9. The chain's CDR3 is CASSTTPQGPEAFF. CDR3 nucleotides: TGCGCCAGCAGCACAACACCACAGGGGCCTGAAGCTTTCTTT.

Only a few counts were recorded for this clonotype. The J gene is TRBJ1-1, the V gene TRBV12-3 or TRBV12-4, with D maybe TRBD1 (6 bases). This CDR3 spans 15 amino acids. V was pared by 1 base and J by 1 base, with 10 bases between. The CDR3, as DNA: TGTGCCAGCAGTTTAGGTGGGACAAGGAACACTGAAGCTTTCTTT. It encodes CASSLGGTRNTEAFF.

This clonotype occurred a few times. J is TRBJ2-1 and V is TRBV24-1; TRBD2 agrees at 8 bases. The CDR3 loop spans 16 amino acids. Trimming at V came to 5 bases and at J to 5 bases, leaving 10 bases not matched to a gene. CDR1 and CDR2 from the germline V gene are KGHDR and SFDVKD. CDR3 region: CATSAAWAGGDNEQFF. The CDR3 DNA reads as TGTGCCACCAGTGCCGCCTGGGCGGGGGGCGACAATGAGCAGTTCTTC.

The V call is TRBV13, the J call TRBJ1-2; D is possibly TRBD1 (5 bases). This CDR3 spans 13 amino acids. V was pared by 7 bases and J by 5 bases, with 14 bases between. Germline loops: CDR1 PRHDT, CDR2 FYEKMQ (reference sequence). CDR3 sequence (DNA): TGTGCCAGCACCCGGGGGGAGAGATATGGCTACACCTTC. Translation gives CASTRGERYGYTF. Using reference TRBV13 and TRBJ1-2 for the parts outside the CDR3, the full variable domain is AAGVIQSPRHLIKEKRETATLKCYPIPRHDTVYWYQQGPGQDPQFLISFYEKMQSDKGSIPDRFSAQQFSDYHSELNMSSLELGDSALYFCASTRGERYGYTFGSGTRLTVV.

The chain uses TRBV20-1 and TRBJ2-5, with a weak D call TRBD2 (7 bases). This CDR3 spans 12 amino acids. Trimming took off 7 bases at V and 1 base at J, with 10 bases between the two ends. Per germline, CDR1 DFQATT and CDR2 SNEGSKA (reference sequence). The CDR3 is CSGRGAQETQYF. CDR3 sequence (DNA): TGCAGTGGCCGGGGGGCCCAAGAGACCCAGTACTTC.

CDR3 nucleotide sequence: TGCGCCAGCAGCCGTGGGAATAACTATGGCTACACCTTC. This translates into CASSRGNNYGYTF. The chain couples TRBV4-3 to TRBJ1-2, with unresolved D. The CDR3 covers 13 residues. Trimming took 4 bases from V and 1 from J, leaving 7 bases between them. The germline V gene has CDR1 LGHNA and CDR2 YSLEER.

This clonotype showed up just a few times. The chain has TRBV7-9 and TRBJ1-6; possibly TRBD1 for D (5 bases). Trimming left V 10 bases short and J 12 bases short, with 19 bases between. CDR1 is SEHNR, CDR2 FQNEAQ, per germline (reference sequence). The CDR3 runs to 13 residues. CDR3 loop: CATELSGGVPLHF. The CDR3 DNA reads as TGTGCCACCGAGCTTTCGGGGGGGGTACCCCTCCACTTT.

The V and J genes are TRBV7-2 and TRBJ2-1; D possibly uses TRBD1 or TRBD2 (5 bases each). V lost 5 bases and J 3 bases, leaving 14 bases between the germline ends. Germline loops: CDR1 SGHTA, CDR2 FQGNSA. The CDR3 has 15 amino acids. CDR3 bases: TGTGCCAGCAGCGTCCCCGGGACGGGCTACAATGAGCAGTTCTTC. Translation gives CASSVPGTGYNEQFF.

Many counts were recorded for this clonotype. CDR3 protein: CASSEAWGGEQFF. The CDR3 bases are TGTGCCAGCAGTGAAGCTTGGGGAGGTGAGCAGTTCTTC. V is TRBV2 and J is TRBJ2-1, with D maybe TRBD2 (6 bases). Germline CDR1 SNHLY, CDR2 FYNNEI. Trimming removed 0 bases at V and 9 bases at J, with 9 bases between. The CDR3 contains 13 residues.

V gene TRBV20-1 combines with J gene TRBJ2-7; D is perhaps TRBD2 (6 bases). The CDR3 has 14 amino acids. Trimming took off 5 bases at V and 0 bases at J, with 14 bases between the two ends. Germline-derived CDR1 and CDR2 are DFQATT and SNEGSKA (reference sequence). CDR3: CSAWGDGSSYEQYF. CDR3 nucleotides: TGCAGTGCTTGGGGGGACGGCAGCTCCTACGAGCAGTACTTC.

V is TRBV9 and J is TRBJ2-5; 9 bases agree with TRBD2. V was pared by 0 bases and J by 4 bases, with 10 bases of the junction left unmatched. The germline V gene has CDR1 SGDLS and CDR2 YYNGEE. The CDR3 is 17 amino acids. This chain's CDR3 is CASSVGGGGSFGETQYF. The CDR3, as DNA: TGTGCCAGCAGCGTAGGCGGGGGGGGTTCATTTGGAGAGACCCAGTACTTC. The variable domain in full, completed from reference TRBV9 and TRBJ2-5, reads DSGVTQTPKHLITATGQRVTLRCSPRSGDLSVYWYQQSLDQGLQFLIQYYNGEERAKGNILERFSAQQFPDLHSELNLSSLELGDSALYFCASSVGGGGSFGETQYFGPGTRLLVL.

This clonotype has a handful of counts. Mismatch with germline at one junction end may stem from a read error. The V gene is TRBV7-2, the J gene TRBJ1-2; 9 bases match TRBD1. Germline V lookup: CDR1 SGHTA, CDR2 FQGNSA. The CDR3 runs to 15 residues. CDR3 sequence reads: CANSGRDRDNYGYTF. The CDR3 coding sequence is TGTGCCAACAGCGGCCGGGACAGGGATAACTATGGCTACACCTTC. Supplemented by reference TRBV7-2 and TRBJ1-2, the full variable domain reads GAGVSQSPSNKVTEKGKDVELRCDPISGHTALYWYRQSLGQGLEFLIYFQGNSAPDKSGLPSDRFSAERTGGSVSTLTIQRTQQEDSAVYLCANSGRDRDNYGYTFGSGTRLTVV.

This clonotype occurred a few times. This sequence joins TRBV5-1 and TRBJ1-1; 7 bases are a match to TRBD1. Unmatched junction bases numbered 11, after V lost 4 bases and J lost 5 bases. The CDR3 is 15 amino acids. Germline CDR1 SGHRS, CDR2 YFSETQ. This CDR3 is CASSSRQEQGTEAFF. CDR3 DNA sequence: TGCGCCAGCAGCAGCAGACAGGAACAGGGGACTGAAGCTTTCTTT.

The chain combines TRBV27 with TRBJ1-2; no clear D. With 5 bases removed from V and 5 bases from J, the gap between germline ends came to 12 bases. The CDR3 contains 13 residues. Germline lookup yields CDR1 MNHEY and CDR2 SMNVEV (reference sequence). The CDR3 loop reads CASSKDGLYGYTF. CDR3 sequence (DNA): TGTGCCAGCAGTAAGGACGGCCTATATGGCTACACCTTC.

This clonotype was seen many times. This sequence joins TRBV7-2 and TRBJ1-5; D uncertain. Trimming left V 4 bases short and J 7 bases short, with 17 bases between. This CDR3 comprises 15 residues. CDR1 is SGHTA and CDR2 is FQGNSA in the germline V gene. DNA for the CDR3: TGTGCCAGCAGCTCAACGGCGCCGGACCCGCAGCCCCAGCATTTT. It encodes CASSSTAPDPQPQHF.

The chain has TRBV28 and TRBJ2-7; tentatively, D is TRBD1 (6 bases). This CDR3 comprises 12 residues. V lost 10 bases and J 6 bases, leaving 16 bases between the germline ends. CDR1 and CDR2 from the germline V gene are MDHEN and SYDVKM. CDR3 residues: CAIGHRDPEQYF. CDR3 bases: TGTGCCATCGGACACAGGGACCCCGAGCAGTACTTC.